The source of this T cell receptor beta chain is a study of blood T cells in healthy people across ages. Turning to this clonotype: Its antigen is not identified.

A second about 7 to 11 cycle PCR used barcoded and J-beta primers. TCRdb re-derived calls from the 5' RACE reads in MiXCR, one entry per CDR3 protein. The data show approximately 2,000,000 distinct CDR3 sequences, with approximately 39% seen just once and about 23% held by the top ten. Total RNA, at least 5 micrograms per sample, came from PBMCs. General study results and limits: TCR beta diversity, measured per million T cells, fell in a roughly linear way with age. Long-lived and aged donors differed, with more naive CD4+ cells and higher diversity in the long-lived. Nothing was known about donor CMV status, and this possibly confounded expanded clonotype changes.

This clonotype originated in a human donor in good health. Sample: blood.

This CDR3 reads CASSLAPTSGGPYNEQFF. The CDR3 nucleotides read TGTGCCAGCAGCTTAGCCCCGACTAGCGGGGGGCCCTACAATGAGCAGTTCTTC. The chain carries TRBV7-9 and TRBJ2-1; 13 bases fit TRBD2. V shed 0 bases, J shed 2 bases, and the junction held 4 bases outside the gene matches. Germline V gene sequence: CDR1 SEHNR, CDR2 FQNEAQ (reference sequence). This CDR3 has 18 amino acids.